The rows below give T cell receptor beta chains drawn from one sample of a study of blood T cell repertoires in COVID-19. The method was immunoSEQ multiplex PCR; TCRdb's version includes in-frame clones alone and lacks a portion of them. The sample lists 180,000 or so clones, more than 70% seen once, with over 7% in the top ten. What was sequenced was PBMCs or T cells enriched from blood (not recorded which). These receptors were taken from a woman in her twenties or thirties who had recovered from COVID-19. Each CDR3 is given with its conserved first and last residue. A D gene is named only where the DNA matches it firmly. A row's size may be missing; if present it is once, few, many or a size class.

d_gene: -
j_gene: TRBJ2-1
abundance: -
v_gene: TRBV5-6
CDR3nt: TGTGCCAGCAGCTTGGCGGGATTTCCCTACAATGAGCAGTTCTTC
CDR3aa: CASSLAGFPYNEQFF

d_gene: TRBD1
j_gene: TRBJ2-1
abundance: once
v_gene: TRBV5-1
CDR3nt: TGCGCCAGCAGCCCAACAGCGGGGACAGGGGTCAATGAGCAGTTCTTC
CDR3aa: CASSPTAGTGVNEQFF

d_gene: -
j_gene: TRBJ2-7
abundance: -
v_gene: TRBV18
CDR3nt: TGTGCCAGCTCACTACCACCGGGAAATGACTTGGCCTACGAGCAGTACTTC
CDR3aa: CASSLPPGNDLAYEQYF

d_gene: TRBD1
j_gene: TRBJ1-1
abundance: -
v_gene: TRBV15
CDR3nt: TGTGCCACCAGAAGGACAGGGGGCGGCACTGAAGCTTTCTTT
CDR3aa: CATRRTGGGTEAFF

d_gene: TRBD1
j_gene: TRBJ2-3
abundance: -
v_gene: TRBV10-3
CDR3nt: TGTGCCATCAGACTCGGACAGGGCACTAGCACAGATACGCAGTATTTT
CDR3aa: CAIRLGQGTSTDTQYF

d_gene: -
j_gene: TRBJ1-4
abundance: -
v_gene: TRBV5-4
CDR3nt: TGTGCCAGCGGAGAGGGCCCTAAGGGCGAAAAACTGTTTTTT
CDR3aa: CASGEGPKGEKLFF

d_gene: -
j_gene: TRBJ1-2
abundance: -
v_gene: TRBV5-6
CDR3nt: TGTGCCAGCAGCTTGTATAAAGGCTACACCTTC
CDR3aa: CASSLYKGYTF

d_gene: TRBD1
j_gene: TRBJ2-7
abundance: once
v_gene: TRBV5-1
CDR3nt: TGCGCCAGCAGCCCACGTCAAGGGGGCTCCGCCGAGCAGTACTTC
CDR3aa: CASSPRQGGSAEQYF

d_gene: TRBD2
j_gene: TRBJ2-1
abundance: -
v_gene: TRBV28
CDR3nt: TGTGCCAGCAGCCCTAGCGGGAGATACAATGAGCAGTTCTTC
CDR3aa: CASSPSGRYNEQFF

d_gene: TRBD2
j_gene: TRBJ2-3
abundance: -
v_gene: TRBV15
CDR3nt: TGTGCCACCAGCAGAGATCCCACCCAGGGCGGGAGGACAGATACGCAGTATTTT
CDR3aa: CATSRDPTQGGRTDTQYF

d_gene: TRBD1
j_gene: TRBJ2-3
abundance: -
v_gene: TRBV25-1
CDR3nt: TGTGCCAGCAGCGCGGGACAGGGGGCCACAGATACGCAGTATTTT
CDR3aa: CASSAGQGATDTQYF

d_gene: TRBD2
j_gene: TRBJ2-3
abundance: -
v_gene: TRBV5-6
CDR3nt: TGTGCCAGCAGCCATAGCGGGAGGGCCACAGATACGCAGTATTTT
CDR3aa: CASSHSGRATDTQYF

d_gene: TRBD1
j_gene: TRBJ1-1
abundance: -
v_gene: TRBV5-4
CDR3nt: TGTGCCAGCAGCTTAGGGACAGGGAACACTGAAGCTTTCTTT
CDR3aa: CASSLGTGNTEAFF

d_gene: -
j_gene: TRBJ1-5
abundance: -
v_gene: TRBV11-3
CDR3nt: TGTGCCAGCAGCTCCGGGGTAATGGGGAGCAATCAGCCCCAGCATTTT
CDR3aa: CASSSGVMGSNQPQHF

d_gene: -
j_gene: TRBJ1-5
abundance: few
v_gene: TRBV28
CDR3nt: TGTGCCAGCTTCAGGGGTGGCAATCAGCCCCAGCATTTT
CDR3aa: CASFRGGNQPQHF

d_gene: TRBD1
j_gene: TRBJ1-5
abundance: -
v_gene: TRBV18
CDR3nt: TGTGCCAGCTCACCAGTTCCTGCGGGACAGGGTGAGCCCCAGCATTTT
CDR3aa: CASSPVPAGQGEPQHF

d_gene: TRBD1
j_gene: TRBJ2-7
abundance: -
v_gene: TRBV27
CDR3nt: TGTGCCAGCAGCCCCCACGGGACAGGTTTCGAGCAGTACTTC
CDR3aa: CASSPHGTGFEQYF

d_gene: TRBD1
j_gene: TRBJ1-5
abundance: -
v_gene: TRBV7-9
CDR3nt: TGTGCCAGCGCCGGACAGGAGTATAGCAATCAGCCCCAGCATTTT
CDR3aa: CASAGQEYSNQPQHF

d_gene: TRBD1
j_gene: TRBJ1-5
abundance: -
v_gene: TRBV5-1
CDR3nt: TGCGCCAGCAGCTTGACGGGACAGATCAATCAGCCCCAGCATTTT
CDR3aa: CASSLTGQINQPQHF

d_gene: -
j_gene: TRBJ1-2
abundance: -
v_gene: TRBV10-3
CDR3nt: TGTGCCATCAGTGTGGAGGTTAACTATGGCTACACCTTC
CDR3aa: CAISVEVNYGYTF

d_gene: TRBD1
j_gene: TRBJ1-1
abundance: -
v_gene: TRBV3-1/TRBV3-2
CDR3nt: TGTGCCAGCAGCCACCGACAGGGATTTGAAGCTTTCTTT
CDR3aa: CASSHRQGFEAFF

d_gene: TRBD2
j_gene: TRBJ2-5
abundance: -
v_gene: TRBV28
CDR3nt: TGTGCCAGCAGACCCACCCTAGCGGGAGGGGAGACCCAGTACTTC
CDR3aa: CASRPTLAGGETQYF

d_gene: TRBD1
j_gene: TRBJ1-4
abundance: -
v_gene: TRBV24-1
CDR3nt: TGTGCCACCCGGGACAGTAATGAAAAACTGTTTTTT
CDR3aa: CATRDSNEKLFF